Below, one TCR beta chain is given with its context. The data originate from a study of early T cells in non-severe SARS-CoV-2 infection. Individual cDNA molecules received unique molecular identifiers during library preparation. TCRdb analysed the 5' RACE reads with MiXCR anew, one entry per CDR3 protein. This sample carries under 65,000 distinct CDR3 sequences, around 14% of them seen once, and the ten largest clones take about 10%. Germline V lookup: CDR1 MDHEN, CDR2 SYDVKM. CDR3 length: 12 residues. V was shortened by 6 bases and J by 6 bases, with 11 bases between the two germline ends. The TCR sequence derives from an adult who was a healthcare worker with PCR-confirmed SARS-CoV-2 infection or an uninfected control (not recorded which). The rearrangement joins TRBV28 to TRBJ1-2, with no clear D. The specimen comprised whole blood, sampled at baseline. The CDR3 DNA reads as TGTGCCAGCAGAAGCTTAGGGAATGGCTACACCTTC. This translates into CASRSLGNGYTF.